This T cell receptor beta chain was sequenced in a study of blood T cell repertoires in COVID-19. Study at large: There were acute and convalescent COVID-19 samples, and they came from the United States, Italy and Spain.

Per the study methods: Researchers report that nucleated cell counts were estimated from reference gene primer amplification. Measured with immunoSEQ multiplex PCR; TCRdb has only the in-frame clones, and not every one. That table is the source of V, J and clone size, and D and trimming were worked out from the DNA. The profile shows fewer than 250,000 clones, around 80% of them singletons. Germline assignment: CDR1 SGHTA and CDR2 FQGNSA. After removal of 5 bases from V and 4 bases from J, the junction contained 8 bases not matched to a gene. The CDR3 sequence is 15 residues long. Sequenced material: peripheral blood. The clonotype was recovered from a man in his forties or fifties with active or convalescent COVID-19. The rearrangement uses TRBV7-2 and TRBJ1-2, with 9 bases fitting TRBD1. CDR3 sequence reads: CASSAGRGQGYGYTF. The CDR3 DNA reads TGTGCCAGCAGCGCGGGTAGGGGACAGGGCTATGGCTACACCTTC.